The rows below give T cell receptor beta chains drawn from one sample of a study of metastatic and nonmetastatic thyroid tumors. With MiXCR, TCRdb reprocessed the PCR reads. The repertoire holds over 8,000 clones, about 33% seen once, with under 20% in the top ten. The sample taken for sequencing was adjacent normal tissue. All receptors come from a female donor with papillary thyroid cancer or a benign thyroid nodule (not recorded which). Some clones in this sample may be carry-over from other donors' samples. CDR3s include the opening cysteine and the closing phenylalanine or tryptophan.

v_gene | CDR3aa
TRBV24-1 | CATSHRLSGSTDTQYF
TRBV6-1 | CASRLGQPGNEQFF
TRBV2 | CASSEAPFWLIDPMNTGELFF
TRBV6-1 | CASSLGLGYSGNTIYF
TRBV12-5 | CASGPTGQGQNEQFF
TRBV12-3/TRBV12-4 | CASSLGGGDRSQFF
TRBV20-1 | CSAKLATGHQYF
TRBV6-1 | CASSVGVNTVAFF
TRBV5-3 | CASSAGTDNSPLHF
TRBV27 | CASSLGAERGDGYTF
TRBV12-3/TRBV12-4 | CASSLISGRTKFYNEQFF
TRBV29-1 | CSVRREGGQYF
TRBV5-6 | CASSLRQANSPLHF
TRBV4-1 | CASSQHRDAGELFF
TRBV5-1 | CASSLGRRTDTQYF
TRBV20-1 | CSARDPTSNTEAFF
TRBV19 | CASSPHGRGGPYQQYF
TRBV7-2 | CASSLNGPLTYEQYF
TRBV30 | CAWGDSSYEQYF
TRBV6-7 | CASSYSGPGQGVFWQYF
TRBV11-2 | CASSLFGNQPQHF
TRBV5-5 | CASSPPVGPQETQYF
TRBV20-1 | CSASGVLGTEETQYF